The rows below give T cell receptor beta chains drawn from one sample of a study of cytomegalovirus exposure and HLA in healthy donors. The repertoire was sequenced with immunoSEQ multiplex PCR; TCRdb's copy has only in-frame clones and lacks some. The profile shows tens of thousands of clones, 60% to 85% of them singletons. The specimen sequenced was PBMCs. The receptors originated from a man aged 18 to 30 in good health and CMV-seronegative. CDR3s include the opening cysteine and the closing phenylalanine or tryptophan. The order of the fields is clone size, J gene, V gene, CDR3 protein. The size field is filled for only some rows; it gives once, few, many or a size class.

>-|TRBJ2-5|TRBV27
CASSFLDKQETQYF
>-|TRBJ1-2|TRBV11-2
CASSSNRDRGELQYGYTF
>-|TRBJ2-7|TRBV5-1
CASSRETGGSRGTYEQYF
>-|TRBJ2-7|TRBV28
CASSSLAGGLWGEQYF
>few|TRBJ1-4|TRBV4-1
CASSQVVRGYEKLFF
>-|TRBJ2-3|TRBV11-3
CASSSPPRGGYDTQYF
>once|TRBJ2-2|TRBV27
CASSLPFLNTGELFF
>-|TRBJ2-3|TRBV6-1
CASSRLAGSTDTQYF
>-|TRBJ2-7|TRBV27
CASGPLAGVVYEQYF
>-|TRBJ2-2|TRBV11-2
CASSLVAGSPGELFF
>once|TRBJ2-2|TRBV6-1
CASSVPLQVPGQGNTGELFF
>once|TRBJ2-3|TRBV27
CASSPQRGGLYTQYF
>-|TRBJ1-4|TRBV5-4
CASNRDRDEKLFF
>-|TRBJ2-3|TRBV4-1
CASSQVVGTSGSTDTQYF
>-|TRBJ2-1|TRBV27
CASSFLGTSGGWNEQFF
>-|TRBJ1-2|TRBV9
CASSVEETGYGYTF
>-|TRBJ2-4|TRBV7-9
CASSPQGSPKNIQYF
>-|TRBJ2-5|TRBV7-2
CASSLAASNQETQYF
>-|TRBJ2-2|TRBV9
CASSVLGRVGQGPGELFF
>-|TRBJ2-7|TRBV9
CASSASLGGSYEQYF